These 22 T cell receptor beta chains came from one sample sequenced in a study of Graves' ophthalmopathy and Graves' hyperthyroidism. Transcripts of RNA were the source for amplifying TCR beta CDR3 regions. Scientists carried out first-round RT-PCR using HTBI primers and then a second-round multiplex PCR. MiXCR, run by TCRdb on the multiplex PCR reads, gives a single entry per CDR3 protein. The sample includes just over 600,000 distinct CDR3 sequences, 20% to 25% of them seen just once. Sequences were obtained from peripheral blood. Receptors originate from a woman between 18 and 29 years old with stable Graves' hyperthyroidism. Some clones in this sample may be carry-over from other donors' samples.

In its sample, this clonotype was seen many times. The chain uses TRBV15 and TRBJ2-5; D unclear. Trimming took 1 base from V and 5 from J, leaving 2 bases between them. The CDR3 covers 11 residues. Germline V gene sequence: CDR1 LNHNV, CDR2 YYDKDF (reference sequence). CDR3 in DNA: TGTGCCACCAGCAGAGTGGAGACCCAGTACTTC. Protein: CATSRVETQYF. The whole variable domain, filled in from reference TRBV15 and TRBJ2-5, reads DAMVIQNPRYQVTQFGKPVTLSCSQTLNHNVMYWYQQKSSQAPKLLFHYYDKDFNNEADTPDNFQSRRPNTSFCFLDIRSPGLGDTAMYLCATSRVETQYFGPGTRLLVL.

The table lists this clonotype with many counts. V and J are TRBV7-2 and TRBJ2-7; unclear D gene. Germline values: CDR1 SGHTA, CDR2 FQGNSA. This CDR3 contains 15 residues. V shed 2 bases and J shed 0 bases, with 11 bases lying between them. The CDR3 loop reads CASSLNLYSSYEQYF. The CDR3 DNA sequence: TGTGCCAGCAGCTTAAACTTATACTCCTCCTACGAGCAGTACTTC.

This clonotype was counted at least ten times. The V call is TRBV29-1, the J call TRBJ2-5; 13 nucleotides line up with TRBD2. Germline-derived CDR1 and CDR2 are SQVTM and ANQGSEA. The length of the CDR3 is 15 residues. Germline trimming cut 6 bases from V and 5 bases from J; bases unmatched to any gene: 9. The CDR3 nucleotides read TGCAGCGTGGGACTAGCGGGGTTGATTTTGGAGACCCAGTACTTC. Amino acid sequence: CSVGLAGLILETQYF.

The table lists this clonotype with many counts. A junction end diverges from the germline sequence, so it may reflect a read error. This chain joins TRBV28 and TRBJ1-2, with D perhaps matching TRBD1 (6 bases). The CDR3 is 13 amino acids. CDR1 is MDHEN and CDR2 is SYDVKM in the germline V gene. The CDR3 DNA follows: TGTGCCAGCGGTTTAAGGACAGACTATGGCTACACCTTC. This encodes CASGLRTDYGYTF.

In this sample, this clonotype turned up many times. This chain connects TRBV19 to TRBJ1-1; weak D call: TRBD1 (6 bases). V lost 9 bases and J lost 4, with 21 bases in between. CDR1 and CDR2 (germline): LNHDA, SQIVND (reference sequence). The length of the CDR3 is 15 residues. CDR3 bases: TGTGCCAGCGGGGGGGGGCAGGTAGGGCCCACTGAAGCTTTCTTT. Its translation: CASGGGQVGPTEAFF.

This clonotype was observed at least ten times. This chain connects TRBV6-5 to TRBJ2-2, with 9 bases lining up with TRBD2. The CDR3 totals 17 residues. CDR1 is MNHEY and CDR2 is SVGAGI in the germline V gene. J gave up 9 bases and V 0 bases, and 11 bases lay outside the gene matches. The chain's CDR3 is CASSYSETSGLSRELFF. In DNA, the CDR3 is TGTGCCAGCAGTTACTCGGAGACTAGCGGCTTGAGTAGGGAGCTGTTTTTT.

Many counts were recorded for this clonotype. V and J are TRBV6-1 and TRBJ1-5; no clear D. V lost 4 bases, J lost 0 bases, and 10 bases lay in between. Germline values: CDR1 MNHNS, CDR2 SASEGT. CDR3 length: 15 amino acids. CDR3 sequence reads: CASSVFDDSNQPQHF. The CDR3 region has the DNA TGTGCCAGCAGTGTATTTGATGATAGCAATCAGCCCCAGCATTTT.

This clonotype showed up many times. The rearrangement uses TRBV9 and TRBJ2-7; D call uncertain. The CDR3 length is 13 residues. V was cut by 3 bases and J by 0 bases, with 7 bases left in between. From germline, CDR1 is SGDLS and CDR2 YYNGEE. CDR3 sequence (DNA): TGTGCCAGCAGCGCTGCTTTCTCCTACGAGCAGTACTTC. Its protein product is CASSAAFSYEQYF.

CDR3 nucleotides: TGTGCCACCAGTGACCTCCCAGGGGCCTGGGGGCGCGAGCAGTACTTC. It codes for CATSDLPGAWGREQYF. The chain joins TRBV24-1 to TRBJ2-7, with D possibly matching TRBD1 (6 bases). The CDR3 is 16 amino acids. Germline CDR1 KGHDR, CDR2 SFDVKD. V lost 4 bases, J lost 6 bases, and 21 bases lay in between.

Ten or more counts support this clonotype. This chain uses TRBV20-1 with TRBJ2-7; 9 bases are shared with TRBD2. Germline CDR1 and CDR2: DFQATT and SNEGSKA (reference sequence). The CDR3 consists of 14 residues. J was trimmed by 6 bases and V by 6 bases; bases with no gene match: 12. The CDR3 DNA reads TGCAGTGCAAGTCCCCCGGGACTAGCTAGCGAGCAGTACTTC. Translated: CSASPPGLASEQYF.

This clonotype was counted at least ten times. The chain uses TRBV7-2 and TRBJ1-2; D gene unclear. V lost 5 bases and J 5 bases, leaving 12 bases between the germline ends. The length of the CDR3 is 13 residues. Germline loops: CDR1 SGHTA, CDR2 FQGNSA. The CDR3 nucleotides are TGTGCCAGCAGCGCTCAATTGGATTATGGCTACACCTTC. This translates into CASSAQLDYGYTF.

This clonotype was seen at least ten times. This chain links TRBV30 with TRBJ2-6; TRBD1 might be the D (5 bases). Germline V gene data show CDR1 as GTSNPN and CDR2 as SVGIG (reference sequence). Trimming removed 3 bases at V and 2 bases at J, with 11 bases between. The CDR3 is 15 amino acids. CDR3 DNA sequence: TGTGCCTGGAGACCAAGGGGCGCTGGGGCCAACGTCCTGACTTTC. It translates to CAWRPRGAGANVLTF.

This clonotype was seen many times. This chain links TRBV20-1 with TRBJ2-7; TRBD2 matches 11 bases. The CDR3 extends over 15 amino acids. With 3 bases clipped from V and 2 bases from J, the junction kept 6 bases outside the gene matches. Germline CDR1 reads DFQATT; CDR2 reads SNEGSKA (reference sequence). The CDR3 DNA sequence: TGCAGTGCTAGCCAGACTAGCGGGAATACCTACGAGCAGTACTTC. It translates to CSASQTSGNTYEQYF.

The rearrangement uses TRBV30 and TRBJ2-1, with D unresolved. Germline CDR1 and CDR2: GTSNPN and SVGIG (reference sequence). The CDR3 has 12 residues. Trimming took 3 bases from V and 7 from J, leaving 10 bases between them. For the CDR3, the DNA is TGTGCCTGGAGCCCACTGAGGAATGAGCAGTTCTTC. It specifies CAWSPLRNEQFF.

This clonotype was picked up many times. The CDR3 DNA reads TGTGCCAGCAGTGCCGGGACGGCAAAGAGTTTCTTT. Protein sequence: CASSAGTAKSFF. V gene TRBV25-1 combines with J gene TRBJ1-1; D may be TRBD1 (5 bases). The germline V gene encodes CDR1 MGHDK and CDR2 SYGVNS. CDR3 length: 12 amino acids. Trimming shortened V by 4 bases and J by 13 bases, and 16 bases separated the two germline ends. The variable domain in full, completed from reference TRBV25-1 and TRBJ1-1, reads EADIYQTPRYLVIGTGKKITLECSQTMGHDKMYWYQQDPGMELHLIHYSYGVNSTEKGDLSSESTVSRIRTEHFPLTLESARPSHTSQYLCASSAGTAKSFFGQGTRLTVV.

This clonotype was seen many times. The V call is TRBV5-1, the J call TRBJ2-7; 8 bases match TRBD1. Trimming took 2 bases from V and 5 from J; bases not matched to a gene: 6. The CDR3 is made up of 14 amino acids. CDR1 is SGHRS, CDR2 YFSETQ, per germline. The CDR3 nucleotides are TGCGCCAGCAGCTTCTGGACAGGGTCACACGAGCAGTACTTC. This sequence encodes CASSFWTGSHEQYF.

This clonotype was picked up many times. This CDR3 reads CSAPTGDYGYTF. DNA for the CDR3: TGCAGTGCTCCAACAGGAGACTATGGCTACACCTTC. The rearrangement uses TRBV20-1 and TRBJ1-2; possible D gene TRBD1, 5 bases. Germline CDR1 DFQATT, CDR2 SNEGSKA (reference sequence). V lost 5 bases to trimming and J lost 3 bases, with 10 bases between them. CDR3 length: 12 amino acids.

The rearrangement joins TRBV19 to TRBJ1-1, with TRBD1 identical over 7 bases. Trimming removed 7 bases from V and 11 bases from J; junction bases left unmatched: 10. Germline V gives CDR1 LNHDA, CDR2 SQIVND (reference sequence). CDR3 length: 12 residues. CDR3 bases: TGTGCCAGTATGGGACAGAGGCGGGAGGCTTTCTTT. It encodes CASMGQRREAFF.

This clonotype was seen repeatedly, ten times or more. This chain joins TRBV5-1 and TRBJ1-6, with unresolved D. Germline lookup yields CDR1 SGHRS and CDR2 YFSETQ. The CDR3 totals 15 residues. Trimming took 0 bases from V and 7 from J, leaving 11 bases between them. The CDR3 DNA reads TGCGCCAGCAGCTTGGATCGGGGTCGGAATTCACCCCTCCACTTT. Protein sequence: CASSLDRGRNSPLHF.

This clonotype was found a few times. V is TRBV11-1 and J is TRBJ2-3; D perhaps matches TRBD2 (6 bases). This CDR3 comprises 17 residues. V was cut by 1 base and J by 4 bases, with 18 bases left in between. Germline assignment: CDR1 SGHAT and CDR2 FQDESV (reference sequence). The CDR3 loop reads CASSLVGAGGGADTQYF. The CDR3, as DNA: TGTGCCAGCAGCTTAGTGGGAGCGGGCGGCGGCGCAGATACGCAGTATTTT.

This clonotype appeared many times. The chain has TRBV7-6 and TRBJ2-2, with 7 bases fitting TRBD1. V gave up 10 bases and J gave up 0 bases; unmatched junction bases: 2. Germline V gives CDR1 SGHVS, CDR2 FNYEAQ. CDR3 length: 13 residues. The CDR3 DNA is TGTGCCACCCAGGGGGCGAACACCGGGGAGCTGTTTTTT. Encoded protein: CATQGANTGELFF.

This clonotype appeared many times. The chain has TRBV27 and TRBJ1-5; 7 bases map to TRBD1. Germline values: CDR1 MNHEY, CDR2 SMNVEV (reference sequence). CDR3 length: 14 amino acids. Trimming took 6 bases from V and 6 from J; bases not matched to a gene: 8. CDR3 region: CASSPDRVLQPQHF. CDR3 nucleotides: TGTGCCAGCAGCCCCGACAGGGTGCTTCAGCCCCAGCATTTT.